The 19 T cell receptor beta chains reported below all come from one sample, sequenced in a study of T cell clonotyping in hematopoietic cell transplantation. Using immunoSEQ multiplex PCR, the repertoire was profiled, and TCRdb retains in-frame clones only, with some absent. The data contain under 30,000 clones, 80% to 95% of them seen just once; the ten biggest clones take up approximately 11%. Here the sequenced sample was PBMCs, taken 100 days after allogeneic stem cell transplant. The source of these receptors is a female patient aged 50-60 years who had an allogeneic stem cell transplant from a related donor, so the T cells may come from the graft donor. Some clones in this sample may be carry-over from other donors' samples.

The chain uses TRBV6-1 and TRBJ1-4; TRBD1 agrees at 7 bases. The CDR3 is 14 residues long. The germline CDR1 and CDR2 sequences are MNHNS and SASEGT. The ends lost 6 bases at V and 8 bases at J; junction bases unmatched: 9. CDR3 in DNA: TGTGCCAGCAGCGAGGTACAGGGGCCGGAAAAACTGTTTTTT. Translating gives CASSEVQGPEKLFF.

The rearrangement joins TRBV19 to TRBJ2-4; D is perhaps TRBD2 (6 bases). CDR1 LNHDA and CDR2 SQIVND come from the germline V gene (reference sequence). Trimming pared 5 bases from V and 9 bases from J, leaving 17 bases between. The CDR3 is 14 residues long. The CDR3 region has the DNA TGTGCCAGTAGTCCCCTGACTAGAACGAGCATTCAGTACTTC. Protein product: CASSPLTRTSIQYF. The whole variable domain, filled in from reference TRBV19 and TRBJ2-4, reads DGGITQSPKYLFRKEGQNVTLSCEQNLNHDAMYWYRQDPGQGLRLIYYSQIVNDFQKGDIAEGYSVSREKKESFPLTVTSAQKNPTAFYLCASSPLTRTSIQYFGAGTRLSVL.

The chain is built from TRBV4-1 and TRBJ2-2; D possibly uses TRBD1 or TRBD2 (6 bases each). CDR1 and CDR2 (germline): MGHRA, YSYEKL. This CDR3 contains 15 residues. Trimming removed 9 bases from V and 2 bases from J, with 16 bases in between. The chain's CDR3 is CASTTGASNTGELFF. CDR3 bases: TGCGCCAGTACAACGGGGGCCTCAAACACCGGGGAGCTGTTTTTT.

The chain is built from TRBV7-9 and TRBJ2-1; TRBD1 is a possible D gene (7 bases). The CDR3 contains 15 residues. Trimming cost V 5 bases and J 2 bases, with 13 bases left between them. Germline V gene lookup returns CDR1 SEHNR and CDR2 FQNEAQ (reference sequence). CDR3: CASSPRGATYNEQFF. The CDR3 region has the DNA TGTGCCAGCAGCCCCAGGGGGGCCACCTACAATGAGCAGTTCTTC.

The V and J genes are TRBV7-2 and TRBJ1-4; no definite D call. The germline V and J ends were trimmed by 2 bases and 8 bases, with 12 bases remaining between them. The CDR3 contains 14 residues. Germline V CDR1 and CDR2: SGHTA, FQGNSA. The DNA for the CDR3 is TGTGCCAGCAGCTTAATAGGAGGCTTGGAAAAACTGTTTTTT. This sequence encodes CASSLIGGLEKLFF.

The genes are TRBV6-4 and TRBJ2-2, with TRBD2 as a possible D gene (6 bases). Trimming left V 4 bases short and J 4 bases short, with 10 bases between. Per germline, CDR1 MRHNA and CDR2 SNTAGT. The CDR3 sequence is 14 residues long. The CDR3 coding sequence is TGTGCCAGCAGTGTGGAGGGTTTCACCGGGGAGCTGTTTTTT. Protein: CASSVEGFTGELFF.

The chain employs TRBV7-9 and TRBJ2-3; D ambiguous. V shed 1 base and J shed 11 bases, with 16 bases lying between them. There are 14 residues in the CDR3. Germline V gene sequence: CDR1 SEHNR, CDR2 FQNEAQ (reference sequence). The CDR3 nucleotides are TGTGCCAGCAGCTTAGGGACGCCGACTCCTGTGCAGTATTTT. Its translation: CASSLGTPTPVQYF.

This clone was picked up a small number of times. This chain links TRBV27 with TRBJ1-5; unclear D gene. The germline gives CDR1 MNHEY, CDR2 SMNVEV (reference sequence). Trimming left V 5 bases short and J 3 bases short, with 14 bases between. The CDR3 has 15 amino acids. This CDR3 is CASSPFGSDNQPQHF. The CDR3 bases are TGTGCCAGCAGTCCCTTCGGGAGCGACAATCAGCCCCAGCATTTT.

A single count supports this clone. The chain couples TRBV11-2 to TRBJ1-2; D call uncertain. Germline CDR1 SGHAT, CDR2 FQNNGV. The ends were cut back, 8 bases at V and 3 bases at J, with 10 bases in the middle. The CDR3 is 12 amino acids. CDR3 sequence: CASRDWDYGYTF. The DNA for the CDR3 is TGTGCCAGCCGGGATTGGGACTATGGCTACACCTTC.

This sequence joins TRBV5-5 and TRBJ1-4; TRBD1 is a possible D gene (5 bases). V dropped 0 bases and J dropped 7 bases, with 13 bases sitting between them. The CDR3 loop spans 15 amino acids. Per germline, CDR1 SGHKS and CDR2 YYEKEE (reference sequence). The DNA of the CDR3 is TGTGCCAGCAGCTTGGGAAAGGGGCGCGGTGAAAAACTGTTTTTT. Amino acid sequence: CASSLGKGRGEKLFF.

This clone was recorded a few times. CDR3 in amino acids: CASSFTQGNTIYF. CDR3 nucleotides: TGTGCCAGCAGCTTCACACAGGGAAACACCATATATTTT. This chain links TRBV7-2 with TRBJ1-3; D unclear. CDR1 SGHTA and CDR2 FQGNSA come from the germline V gene. The CDR3 contains 13 residues. The V end lost 3 bases, the J end lost 4 bases, and 7 bases lay between the germline ends.

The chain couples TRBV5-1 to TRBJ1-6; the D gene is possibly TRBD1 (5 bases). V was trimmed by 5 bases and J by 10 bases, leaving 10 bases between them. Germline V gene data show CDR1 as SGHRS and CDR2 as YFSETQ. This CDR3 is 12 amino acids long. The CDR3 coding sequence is TGCGCCAGCAGAATAGGGGACTCACCCCTCCACTTT. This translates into CASRIGDSPLHF.

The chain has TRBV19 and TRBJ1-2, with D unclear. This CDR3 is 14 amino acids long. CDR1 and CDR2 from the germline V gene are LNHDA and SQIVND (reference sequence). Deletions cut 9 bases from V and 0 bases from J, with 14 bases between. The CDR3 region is CASTRPGANYGYTF. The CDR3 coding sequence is TGTGCCAGCACCCGGCCAGGAGCTAACTATGGCTACACCTTC.

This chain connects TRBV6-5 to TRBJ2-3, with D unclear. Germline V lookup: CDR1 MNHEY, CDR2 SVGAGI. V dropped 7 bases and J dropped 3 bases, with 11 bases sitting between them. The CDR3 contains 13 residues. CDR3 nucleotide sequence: TGTGCCAGCACTCCTCCCGGGACAGATACGCAGTATTTT. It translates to CASTPPGTDTQYF.

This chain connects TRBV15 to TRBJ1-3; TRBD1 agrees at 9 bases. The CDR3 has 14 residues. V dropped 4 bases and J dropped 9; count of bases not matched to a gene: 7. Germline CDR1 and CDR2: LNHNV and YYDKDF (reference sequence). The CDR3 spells CATSTRQGGGTIYF. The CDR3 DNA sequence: TGTGCCACCAGCACGAGACAGGGGGGAGGCACCATATATTTT.

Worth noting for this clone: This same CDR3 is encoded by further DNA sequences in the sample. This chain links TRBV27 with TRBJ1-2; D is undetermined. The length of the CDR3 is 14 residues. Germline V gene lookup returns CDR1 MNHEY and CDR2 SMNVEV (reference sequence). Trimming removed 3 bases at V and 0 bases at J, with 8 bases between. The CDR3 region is CASSLGGSNYGYTF. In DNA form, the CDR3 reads TGTGCCAGCAGTTTGGGCGGATCTAACTATGGCTACACCTTC.

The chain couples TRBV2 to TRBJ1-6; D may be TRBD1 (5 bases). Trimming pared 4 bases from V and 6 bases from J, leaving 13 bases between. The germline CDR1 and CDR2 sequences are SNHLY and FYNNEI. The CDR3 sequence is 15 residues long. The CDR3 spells CASSVQDGGNSPLHF. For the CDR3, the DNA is TGTGCCAGCAGTGTACAGGACGGCGGTAATTCACCCCTCCACTTT.

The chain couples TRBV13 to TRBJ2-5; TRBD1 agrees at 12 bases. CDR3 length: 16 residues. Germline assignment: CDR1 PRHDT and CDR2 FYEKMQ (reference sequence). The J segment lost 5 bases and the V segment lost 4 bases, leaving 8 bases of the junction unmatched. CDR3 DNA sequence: TGTGCCAGCAGCTGGGACAGGGGGCCCCCCGGGGAGACCCAGTACTTC. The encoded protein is CASSWDRGPPGETQYF. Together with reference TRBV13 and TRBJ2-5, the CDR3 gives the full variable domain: AAGVIQSPRHLIKEKRETATLKCYPIPRHDTVYWYQQGPGQDPQFLISFYEKMQSDKGSIPDRFSAQQFSDYHSELNMSSLELGDSALYFCASSWDRGPPGETQYFGPGTRLLVL.

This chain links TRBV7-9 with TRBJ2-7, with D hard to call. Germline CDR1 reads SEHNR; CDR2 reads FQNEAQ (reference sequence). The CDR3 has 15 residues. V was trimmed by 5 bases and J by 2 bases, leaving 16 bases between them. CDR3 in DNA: TGTGCCAGCAGCCCCCGATCTGGAATTCCCTACGAGCAGTACTTC. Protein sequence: CASSPRSGIPYEQYF.